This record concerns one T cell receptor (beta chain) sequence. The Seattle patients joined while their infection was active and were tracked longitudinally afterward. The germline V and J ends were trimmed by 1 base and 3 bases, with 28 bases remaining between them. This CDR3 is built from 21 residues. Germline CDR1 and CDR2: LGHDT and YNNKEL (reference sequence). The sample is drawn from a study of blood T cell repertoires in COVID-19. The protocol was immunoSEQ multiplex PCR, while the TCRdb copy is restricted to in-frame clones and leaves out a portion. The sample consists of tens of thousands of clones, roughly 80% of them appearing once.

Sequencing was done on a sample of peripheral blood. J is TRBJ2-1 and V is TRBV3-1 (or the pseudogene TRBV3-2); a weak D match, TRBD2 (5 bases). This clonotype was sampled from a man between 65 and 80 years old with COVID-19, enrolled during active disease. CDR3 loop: CASSQVKFGDIRRPNYNEQFF. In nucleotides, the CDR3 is TGTGCCAGCAGCCAAGTGAAATTTGGGGATATTAGGAGGCCGAACTACAATGAGCAGTTCTTC.